This paragraph covers one TCR beta chain sequence. Here immunoSEQ multiplex PCR was the method, and the copy in TCRdb shows in-frame clones only, minus some. Of 250,000 to 350,000 clones in the sample, 60% to 80% are singletons; the top ten hold approximately 5.6%. This entry belongs to a study of cytotoxic CD8 clonotypes in ibrutinib-treated CLL. This CDR3 region has 16 residues. The germline V gene has CDR1 LGHNT and CDR2 FRNRAP. V was trimmed by 5 bases and J by 3 bases, leaving 20 bases between them. This receptor was taken from a human donor with chronic lymphocytic leukemia. The chain links TRBV12-5 to TRBJ2-7, with D possibly matching TRBD1 (6 bases). The sequencing here drew on PBMCs, taken at disease progression, from a patient treated with ibrutinib. In nucleotides, the CDR3 is TGTGCTAGTGGTGCCGGGACACCTGCGGCCTTCTACGAGCAGTACTTC. Translating it yields CASGAGTPAAFYEQYF. Full variable domain (remainder filled in from reference TRBV12-5 and TRBJ2-7): DARVTQTPRHKVTEMGQEVTMRCQPILGHNTVFWYRQTMMQGLELLAYFRNRAPLDDSGMPKDRFSAEMPDATLATLKIQPSEPRDSAVYFCASGAGTPAAFYEQYFGPGTRLTVT.